The 4 T cell receptor beta chains below come from one sample, sequenced in a study of glioma-infiltrating T cells. Amplification of TCR alpha and beta CDR3 regions from RNA used iRepertoire nested multiplex PCR. TCRdb redid the calling of the multiplex PCR reads with MiXCR, one entry per CDR3 protein. The sample holds approximately 120,000 distinct CDR3 sequences, roughly 24% seen once. The source material was glioma tissue, nonneoplastic brain tissue, or PBMCs (not recorded which). These receptors all stem from a human donor with low-grade glioma or glioblastoma, undergoing nonglioma brain surgery, or in good health (not recorded which).

This clonotype has more than one count but fewer than ten. V is TRBV18 and J is TRBJ2-3; 7 nucleotides align to TRBD2. Germline values: CDR1 KGHSH, CDR2 LQKENI. J lost 1 base, V lost 4 bases, and 14 bases had no gene match. The CDR3 totals 18 residues. CDR3 in amino acids: CASSLAGASMTGTDTQYF. DNA of the CDR3: TGTGCCAGCTCACTAGCGGGCGCGTCTATGACCGGCACAGATACGCAGTATTTT.

This clonotype was counted at least ten times. The rearrangement links TRBV6-6 to TRBJ2-3; D may be TRBD1 or TRBD2 (5 bases each). CDR1 MNHNY and CDR2 SVGAGI come from the germline V gene (reference sequence). CDR3 length: 15 amino acids. The V gene lost 2 bases and the J gene lost 6 bases, with 15 bases spanning the gap. The DNA of the CDR3 is TGTGCCAGCAGTTACCTAGGGGCTAGCAGCGATACGCAGTATTTT. Its translation is CASSYLGASSDTQYF.

As for this clonotype: A much larger clone sits a single nucleotide away, making a read error possible. The chain combines TRBV29-1 with TRBJ2-3, with 12 bases fitting TRBD2. Looked up from germline, CDR1 is SQVTM and CDR2 is ANQGSEA. The CDR3 contains 15 residues. The CDR3, as DNA: TGCAGAGTTGCCCGGACTAGCGGGATAACAGATACGCAGTATTTT. Its protein product is CRVARTSGITDTQYF.

The chain employs TRBV4-2 and TRBJ2-1, with 10 bases aligning to TRBD2. V was clipped by 2 bases and J by 9 bases; unmatched bases: 16. The CDR3 length is 18 residues. The germline V gene has CDR1 LGHNA and CDR2 YNFKEQ. As DNA, the CDR3 is TGTGCCAGCAGCCAAATTCTAGCGGGAGTCCGGTGGGCTTGTGAGCAGTTCTTC. It is translated as CASSQILAGVRWACEQFF.